Below, 25 T cell receptor beta chains from the same sample are listed, as sequenced in a study of T-cell memory formation after mild COVID-19. TCRdb redid the calling of the 5' RACE reads with MiXCR, one entry per CDR3 protein. The sample has around 150,000 distinct CDR3 sequences; about 9.9% are singletons. Sequenced material: PBMCs or a T cell subset sorted from them (not recorded which). Receptor source: a man between 18 and 35 years old who had mild COVID-19 (a few samples of this study predate the infection). Cell type and time point are not known.

This clonotype occurred a few times. This chain connects TRBV5-4 to TRBJ1-2, with D tentatively TRBD1 (5 bases). This CDR3 is 16 amino acids long. Germline lookup yields CDR1 SGHNT and CDR2 YYREEE (reference sequence). With 4 bases removed from V and 4 bases from J, the gap between germline ends came to 20 bases. In nucleotides, the CDR3 is TGTGCCAGCAGCATTCCGGGACGGCGATGGGGCTATGGCTACACCTTC. Translated, it gives CASSIPGRRWGYGYTF. The full variable domain, with the rest looked up from reference TRBV5-4 and TRBJ1-2, is ETGVTQSPTHLIKTRGQQVTLRCSSQSGHNTVSWYQQALGQGPQFIFQYYREEENGRGNFPPRFSGLQFPNYSSELNVNALELDDSALYLCASSIPGRRWGYGYTFGSGTRLTVV.

This clonotype was found many times. The chain carries TRBV2 and TRBJ1-6; D gene uncertain. CDR1 SNHLY and CDR2 FYNNEI come from the germline V gene. This CDR3 is built from 12 residues. Trimming left V 11 bases short and J 5 bases short, with 10 bases between. CDR3 residues: CAGQTDNSPLHF. CDR3 DNA: TGTGCCGGTCAGACGGATAATTCACCCCTCCACTTT.

This clonotype came up many times. The chain carries TRBV12-3 or TRBV12-4 and TRBJ2-4; D possibly matches TRBD1 or TRBD2 (5 bases each). With 4 bases removed from V and 0 bases from J, the gap between germline ends came to 13 bases. This CDR3 is built from 16 residues. The CDR3 region is CASSYRGDLAKNIQYF. The CDR3 nucleotides read TGTGCCAGCAGTTATCGGGGCGACCTAGCCAAAAACATTCAGTACTTC.

This clonotype was counted ten times or more. The chain's CDR3 is CASSLHPGRYEQYV. The CDR3 DNA follows: TGTGCCAGCAGCTTACACCCAGGGCGCTACGAGCAGTACGTC. J is TRBJ2-7 and V is TRBV7-3; possibly TRBD1 for D (5 bases). V lost 2 bases and J lost 3, with 11 bases in between. From germline, CDR1 is SGHTA and CDR2 FQGTGA. CDR3 length: 14 amino acids.

This clonotype was counted between two and nine times. The chain joins TRBV20-1 to TRBJ1-3; the D is unclear. This CDR3 comprises 13 residues. Germline V gives CDR1 DFQATT, CDR2 SNEGSKA (reference sequence). Trimming pared 2 bases from V and 0 bases from J, leaving 5 bases between. The CDR3 protein is CSARRNSGNTIYF. The CDR3 region has the DNA TGCAGTGCTAGAAGGAACTCTGGAAACACCATATATTTT.

This clonotype has a count of ten or more. The V call is TRBV5-1, the J call TRBJ2-1; D is unresolved. V shed 1 base and J shed 6 bases, with 5 bases lying between them. The germline V gene encodes CDR1 SGHRS and CDR2 YFSETQ. The CDR3 length is 12 residues. The CDR3 loop is CASSLFSNEQFF. CDR3 in DNA: TGCGCCAGCAGCTTGTTCAGCAATGAGCAGTTCTTC.

This clonotype was seen more than once but under ten times. The V and J genes are TRBV14 and TRBJ2-2; D gene unclear. The V gene's germline CDR1 is SGHDN and CDR2 FVKESK. V lost 2 bases, J lost 5 bases, and 6 bases lay in between. This CDR3 is 13 amino acids long. This CDR3 is CASSQSRTGELFF. CDR3 nucleotides: TGTGCCAGCAGCCAAAGCCGGACCGGGGAGCTGTTTTTT.

This clonotype was detected only a few times. The chain combines TRBV7-6 with TRBJ2-2; possible D gene TRBD1, 6 bases. The CDR3 contains 16 residues. Germline V gene sequence: CDR1 SGHVS, CDR2 FNYEAQ. V shed 3 bases and J shed 4 bases, with 15 bases lying between them. The CDR3, as DNA: TGTGCCAGCAGCTTGGCCAGGGGTCCGTTCACCGGGGAGCTGTTTTTT. It specifies CASSLARGPFTGELFF.

This clonotype was seen many times. The chain combines TRBV29-1 with TRBJ2-5, with D perhaps TRBD1 (5 bases). The CDR3 length is 13 residues. CDR1 and CDR2 from the germline V gene are SQVTM and ANQGSEA. V gave up 4 bases and J gave up 5 bases, with 14 bases separating them. The CDR3 coding sequence is TGCAGCGTTGCCGTGGGATCAGGGGAGACCCAGTACTTC. This gives the protein CSVAVGSGETQYF.

This chain links TRBV5-1 with TRBJ2-1; 9 positions match TRBD1. Germline CDR1 and CDR2: SGHRS and YFSETQ. J lost 6 bases, V lost 3 bases, and 7 bases had no gene match. The CDR3 extends over 15 amino acids. The CDR3 spells CASSSPGQGGNEQFF. The CDR3 coding sequence is TGCGCCAGCAGCTCCCCGGGACAGGGAGGCAATGAGCAGTTCTTC.

The chain employs TRBV6-6 and TRBJ2-3; tentative D call: TRBD2 (6 bases). CDR3 size: 13 residues. Germline V lookup: CDR1 MNHNY, CDR2 SVGAGI (reference sequence). V was trimmed by 4 bases and J by 5 bases, leaving 10 bases between them. As DNA, the CDR3 is TGTGCCAGCAGTTTCGGGGGAGTAGATACGCAGTATTTT. The encoded protein is CASSFGGVDTQYF.

This clonotype was seen a few times. DNA of the CDR3: TGTGCCAGCGCTGGGACGTTGTCCTACGAGCAGTACGTC. Its protein is CASAGTLSYEQYV. The rearrangement links TRBV28 to TRBJ2-7; perhaps D is TRBD1 or TRBD2 (5 bases each). Between the trimmed V and J ends, which lost 8 bases and 1 base, there was a span of 12 bases. The CDR3 is 13 residues long. Germline V gene lookup returns CDR1 MDHEN and CDR2 SYDVKM.

This clonotype was detected ten times or more. This rearrangement joins TRBV5-1 to TRBJ2-7, with D possibly matching TRBD2 (5 bases). This CDR3 has 13 residues. V was cut by 8 bases and J by 3 bases, with 15 bases left in between. CDR1 and CDR2 from the germline V gene are SGHRS and YFSETQ. The CDR3 coding sequence is TGCGCCAGAAAAGGCAACGAGGGCTACGAGCAGTACGTC. Amino acid sequence: CARKGNEGYEQYV.

This chain links TRBV20-1 with TRBJ2-5; D could derive from TRBD1 or TRBD2 (5 bases each). Germline-derived CDR1 and CDR2 are DFQATT and SNEGSKA (reference sequence). This CDR3 region has 14 residues. Trimming stripped 5 bases from V and 2 bases from J, with 15 bases between. The CDR3 DNA is TGCAGTGCTCCCATTGGGGCGGGTCAAGAGACCCAGTACTTC. Amino acid sequence: CSAPIGAGQETQYF.

This clonotype was detected many times. The CDR3 region has the DNA TGTGCCAGCAGACCTGACAGCGCCGAGCGGCCCCAGCATTTT. This translates into CASRPDSAERPQHF. The gene calls are TRBV6-5 and TRBJ1-5; perhaps TRBD1 as D (5 bases). Germline V gene lookup returns CDR1 MNHEY and CDR2 SVGAGI. With 6 bases removed from V and 9 bases from J, the gap between germline ends came to 18 bases. The CDR3 loop spans 14 amino acids.

The V and J genes are TRBV12-3 or TRBV12-4 and TRBJ1-5; D remains unclear. V shed 5 bases and J shed 4 bases, with 9 bases lying between them. The CDR3 loop spans 13 amino acids. CDR3: CASSTVPNQPQHF. The CDR3 region has the DNA TGTGCCAGCAGTACGGTCCCGAATCAGCCCCAGCATTTT.

The chain combines TRBV12-3 or TRBV12-4 with TRBJ1-2; perhaps TRBD1 as D (5 bases). V lost 3 bases and J lost 4, with 9 bases in between. CDR3 length equals 13 residues. CDR3 coding DNA: TGTGCCAGCAGTTTCCAGGGAATCTATGGCTACACCTTC. Encoded protein: CASSFQGIYGYTF.

The genes are TRBV7-2 and TRBJ2-4; a weak D match, TRBD1 (5 bases). CDR3 length: 16 amino acids. Trimming removed 5 bases from V and 3 bases from J, with 17 bases in between. CDR1 SGHTA and CDR2 FQGNSA come from the germline V gene. The CDR3 loop reads CASSPFGASGKNIQYF. In DNA form, the CDR3 reads TGTGCCAGCAGCCCATTTGGGGCGTCGGGCAAAAACATTCAGTACTTC.

This clonotype came up many times. The chain joins TRBV11-2 to TRBJ2-5, with 11 bases identical to TRBD2. The ends lost 2 bases at V and 0 bases at J; junction bases unmatched: 2. Germline lookup yields CDR1 SGHAT and CDR2 FQNNGV. This CDR3 region has 16 residues. The CDR3 bases are TGTGCCAGCAGCTTAACTAGCGGGGGTTACCAAGAGACCCAGTACTTC. As protein: CASSLTSGGYQETQYF.

The V and J genes are TRBV3-1 and TRBJ1-1; D possibly corresponds to TRBD1 (5 bases). CDR3 length: 14 residues. Germline CDR1 reads LGHDT; CDR2 reads YNNKEL (reference sequence). The V and J ends lost 5 bases and 1 base respectively, with 11 bases between them. The CDR3 DNA is TGTGCCAGCAGCTTGGGGGTCAGGAACACTGAAGCTTTCTTT. Residues: CASSLGVRNTEAFF. Combining the CDR3 with reference TRBV3-1 and TRBJ1-1 gives the whole variable domain DTAVSQTPKYLVTQMGNDKSIKCEQNLGHDTMYWYKQDSKKFLKIMFSYNNKELIINETVPNRFSPKSPDKAHLNLHINSLELGDSAVYFCASSLGVRNTEAFFGQGTRLTVV.

This chain uses TRBV2 with TRBJ2-2; 7 bases fit TRBD1. V trimming: 5 bases; J trimming: 7 bases; junction bases outside the gene matches: 7. Germline V gene lookup returns CDR1 SNHLY and CDR2 FYNNEI. The CDR3 totals 14 residues. DNA of the CDR3: TGTGCCAGCAGTAGGGACAGAGCCGGCGGGGAGCTGTTTTTT. This codes for CASSRDRAGGELFF.

The chain joins TRBV20-1 to TRBJ2-1, with D hard to call. The CDR3 totals 12 residues. V lost 6 bases and J lost 3, with 9 bases in between. CDR1 DFQATT and CDR2 SNEGSKA come from the germline V gene (reference sequence). The CDR3 sequence: CSAPGLYNEQFF. As DNA, the CDR3 is TGCAGTGCCCCTGGGCTCTACAATGAGCAGTTCTTC.

The rearrangement uses TRBV3-1 and TRBJ2-7; the D gene could be TRBD1 or TRBD2 (5 bases each). The CDR3 runs 14 residues. Looked up from germline, CDR1 is LGHDT and CDR2 is YNNKEL (reference sequence). The V and J ends lost 0 bases and 2 bases respectively, with 8 bases between them. The CDR3 DNA sequence: TGTGCCAGCAGCCAAGAGGGGACCACCTACGAGCAGTACTTC. It specifies CASSQEGTTYEQYF.

The chain employs TRBV3-1 and TRBJ2-5; D assignment may be TRBD1 or TRBD2 (6 bases each). The CDR3 loop spans 14 amino acids. The V end was cut by 4 bases, the J end by 1 base, with 10 bases between. The germline V gene has CDR1 LGHDT and CDR2 YNNKEL (reference sequence). CDR3 in amino acids: CASSPRGLQETQYF. CDR3 DNA: TGTGCCAGCAGCCCTCGGGGGCTCCAAGAGACCCAGTACTTC.

This clonotype has at least ten counts. This chain joins TRBV5-1 and TRBJ2-5, with TRBD2 matching 7 bases. CDR3 length equals 13 residues. Germline CDR1 and CDR2: SGHRS and YFSETQ. V was pared by 2 bases and J by 3 bases, with 1 base of the junction left unmatched. Here the CDR3 DNA reads TGCGCCAGCAGCTTTGCGGGGGAAGAGACCCAGTACTTC. Protein product: CASSFAGEETQYF.